These 30 T cell receptor beta chains originate from one sample sequenced in a study of cytomegalovirus exposure and HLA in healthy donors. The primer mix had 60 Vbeta and 13 Jbeta primers. TCRdb's table, derived via immunoSEQ multiplex PCR, lists solely in-frame clones and lacks some. The table shows 70,000 to 95,000 clones, with more than 55% occurring only once. Source material: PBMCs. All receptors come from a woman in her twenties or thirties in good health and CMV-seropositive.

There are a few counts of this clone. The chain has TRBV4-2 and TRBJ2-1; 8 bases line up with TRBD2. From germline, CDR1 is LGHNA and CDR2 YNFKEQ. The ends lost 3 bases at V and 4 bases at J; junction bases unmatched: 11. The length of the CDR3 is 17 residues. For the CDR3, the DNA is TGTGCCAGCAGCCACCCGGCGGGGGGCGTGAATTACAATGAGCAGTTCTTC. The encoded protein is CASSHPAGGVNYNEQFF.

The chain uses TRBV19 and TRBJ2-7; 9 bases match TRBD1. The CDR3 consists of 18 residues. The germline V gene encodes CDR1 LNHDA and CDR2 SQIVND (reference sequence). The ends lost 0 bases at V and 2 bases at J; junction bases unmatched: 11. The CDR3: CASSIESYRGRRAYEQYF. The CDR3 nucleotides read TGTGCCAGTAGTATAGAAAGCTACAGGGGGCGCAGAGCCTACGAGCAGTACTTC.

This clone showed up just a few times. This chain uses TRBV7-9 with TRBJ2-1; D might be TRBD2 (6 bases). This CDR3 contains 15 residues. The germline V gene has CDR1 SEHNR and CDR2 FQNEAQ (reference sequence). V dropped 5 bases and J dropped 8 bases, with 19 bases sitting between them. This CDR3 reads CASSTTSSYFDEQFF. The CDR3 DNA reads TGTGCCAGCAGCACCACTAGCAGCTATTTCGATGAGCAGTTCTTC.

The rearrangement uses TRBV12-5 and TRBJ1-2; weak D call: TRBD1 (6 bases). Germline V CDR1 and CDR2: LGHNT, FRNRAP. Trimming cost V 2 bases and J 11 bases, with 15 bases left between them. The CDR3 contains 13 residues. The chain's CDR3 is CASGLTNSRGYTF. The DNA of the CDR3 is TGTGCTAGTGGTTTGACGAACTCTAGGGGGTACACCTTC.

V gene TRBV6-6 combines with J gene TRBJ2-2; D might be TRBD2 (5 bases). V lost 5 bases, J lost 6 bases, and 10 bases lay in between. This CDR3 has 13 amino acids. Looked up from germline, CDR1 is MNHNY and CDR2 is SVGAGI (reference sequence). CDR3 sequence (DNA): TGTGCCAGCAGTCCCCTTAGCGCCGGGGAGCTGTTTTTT. It is translated as CASSPLSAGELFF.

The CDR3 coding sequence is TGTGCCAGCAGGCCTCGACAGGGGGCGGGCGAAATGACCCAGTACTTC. Translated: CASRPRQGAGEMTQYF. The rearrangement uses TRBV6-6 and TRBJ2-5; 10 bases match TRBD1. The V and J ends lost 6 bases and 7 bases, in that order; junction bases with no gene match: 14. Per germline, CDR1 MNHNY and CDR2 SVGAGI (reference sequence). The CDR3 is 16 amino acids.

This sequence joins TRBV5-1 and TRBJ1-6, with 9 bases matching TRBD1. CDR1 SGHRS and CDR2 YFSETQ come from the germline V gene. V shed 1 base and J 8 bases; nucleotides not matched to a gene: 10. The CDR3 consists of 17 residues. The CDR3 sequence is CASSLQTGTGSHSPLHF. The DNA of the CDR3 is TGCGCCAGCAGCTTGCAAACCGGGACAGGGAGTCATTCACCCCTCCACTTT.

This clone occurred a few times. V is TRBV7-9 and J is TRBJ1-1; D remains ambiguous. V lost 7 bases and J lost 1, with 13 bases in between. Germline lookup yields CDR1 SEHNR and CDR2 FQNEAQ (reference sequence). The CDR3 loop spans 14 amino acids. The DNA for the CDR3 is TGTGCCAGCACCCTTTCTTCCGGGAACACTGAAGCTTTCTTT. Translation gives CASTLSSGNTEAFF.

The chain uses TRBV5-4 and TRBJ2-5; TRBD2 might be the D (6 bases). The CDR3 covers 17 residues. Germline V gene lookup returns CDR1 SGHNT and CDR2 YYREEE (reference sequence). V lost 0 bases and J lost 9, with 24 bases in between. CDR3 coding DNA: TGTGCCAGCAGCTTGGGGGGCCTCGCGTCGGGGGTTGAGGCCCAGTACTTC. It specifies CASSLGGLASGVEAQYF.

This chain links TRBV18 with TRBJ2-3, with 9 bases aligning to TRBD1. The V gene end was trimmed by 5 bases and the J gene end by 2 bases; junction bases not matched to a gene: 8. CDR1 KGHSH and CDR2 LQKENI come from the germline V gene. The length of the CDR3 is 16 residues. The CDR3 sequence is CASSSNRGRDTDTQYF. The DNA for the CDR3 is TGTGCCAGCTCATCAAACAGGGGGCGAGACACAGATACGCAGTATTTT.

The V gene is TRBV2, the J gene TRBJ1-1; no clear D gene. Trimming stripped 3 bases from V and 4 bases from J, with 6 bases between. Germline V gives CDR1 SNHLY, CDR2 FYNNEI. The CDR3 totals 12 residues. CDR3 DNA: TGTGCCAGCAGTGATGTCCGCACTGAAGCTTTCTTT. It yields the protein CASSDVRTEAFF. The full variable domain, with the rest looked up from reference TRBV2 and TRBJ1-1, is EPEVTQTPSHQVTQMGQEVILRCVPISNHLYFYWYRQILGQKVEFLVSFYNNEISEKSEIFDDQFSVERPDGSNFTLKIRSTKLEDSAMYFCASSDVRTEAFFGQGTRLTVV.

In regard to this clone: Relative to the germline gene, one junction end is altered; a read error may explain this. The V gene is TRBV7-9, the J gene TRBJ2-7; either TRBD1 or TRBD2 may supply D (8 bases each). CDR1 and CDR2 (germline): SEHNR, FQNEAQ (reference sequence). CDR3 length equals 13 residues. This CDR3 is CSSGGQASYEQYF. The CDR3, as DNA: TGTTCCAGCGGGGGACAGGCCTCCTACGAGCAGTACTTC.

This clone appeared once. This chain links TRBV11-2 with TRBJ2-7, with D possibly TRBD1 on 5 matching bases. Trimming cost V 0 bases and J 2 bases, with 8 bases left between them. This CDR3 is built from 14 residues. Germline loops: CDR1 SGHAT, CDR2 FQNNGV. CDR3 amino acids: CASSLEGQTYEQYF. The CDR3 DNA is TGTGCCAGCAGCTTAGAAGGACAAACCTACGAGCAGTACTTC.

This clone was counted a single time. CDR3 region: CASSSRVTEAFF. CDR3 bases: TGTGCCAGCAGTTCTCGGGTCACTGAAGCTTTCTTT. V gene TRBV6-5 combines with J gene TRBJ1-1; D not certain. The V end was cut by 4 bases, the J end by 4 bases, with 7 bases between. The CDR3 has 12 residues. CDR1 MNHEY and CDR2 SVGAGI come from the germline V gene.

Notes on this clone: The junction departs from the called germline gene at one end, perhaps through a read error. The chain joins TRBV6-6 to TRBJ1-6; D gene ambiguous. The germline V gene has CDR1 MNHNY and CDR2 SVGAGI (reference sequence). The CDR3 has 12 amino acids. The CDR3 reads CASSYSRAIRNF. As DNA, the CDR3 is TGTGCCAGCAGTTACTCGAGAGCAATACGTAACTTT.

The chain is built from TRBV10-3 and TRBJ1-1; D is perhaps TRBD1 (6 bases). This CDR3 comprises 13 residues. V lost 6 bases and J 1 base, leaving 9 bases between the germline ends. Germline assignment: CDR1 ENHRY and CDR2 SYGVKD. In DNA form, the CDR3 reads TGTGCCATCAGATGGACAGAGAACACTGAAGCTTTCTTT. It is translated as CAIRWTENTEAFF.

This clone was recorded a few times. This chain links TRBV7-3 with TRBJ2-1; D may be TRBD1 (6 bases). V was trimmed by 0 bases and J by 1 base, leaving 10 bases between them. Germline CDR1 reads SGHTA; CDR2 reads FQGTGA. The CDR3 sequence is 16 residues long. CDR3 in amino acids: CASSLTDSPSYNEQFF. DNA of the CDR3: TGTGCCAGCAGCTTAACGGACAGTCCTTCCTACAATGAGCAGTTCTTC.

The V gene is TRBV27, the J gene TRBJ2-3; 7 bases match TRBD2. The CDR3 totals 13 residues. V lost 5 bases to trimming and J lost 5 bases; unmatched junction nucleotides: 4. From germline, CDR1 is MNHEY and CDR2 SMNVEV (reference sequence). In DNA, the CDR3 is TGTGCCAGCAGTGGGACTAACATAGATACGCAGTATTTT. Translating it yields CASSGTNIDTQYF.

The chain links TRBV19 to TRBJ1-6; D is uncertain. The CDR3 contains 12 residues. V lost 5 bases and J 6 bases, leaving 5 bases between the germline ends. Germline V gene lookup returns CDR1 LNHDA and CDR2 SQIVND (reference sequence). This CDR3 is CASSLSNSPLHF. The CDR3 DNA sequence: TGTGCCAGTAGTCTGTCTAATTCACCCCTCCACTTT.

The rearrangement uses TRBV7-6 and TRBJ2-3; possibly TRBD2 for D (6 bases). Per germline, CDR1 SGHVS and CDR2 FNYEAQ. This CDR3 region has 14 residues. With 1 base removed from V and 6 bases from J, the gap between germline ends came to 11 bases. CDR3 loop: CASSLVGGLDTQYF. For the CDR3, the DNA is TGTGCCAGCAGCTTAGTGGGGGGTCTCGATACGCAGTATTTT.

The chain links TRBV9 to TRBJ2-3; 11 positions match TRBD2. V lost 0 bases and J lost 3; bases outside the gene matches: 6. Germline CDR1 SGDLS, CDR2 YYNGEE. The CDR3 runs 17 residues. CDR3 protein: CASSVAQLAGATDTQYF. As DNA, the CDR3 is TGTGCCAGCAGCGTAGCTCAACTAGCGGGGGCGACAGATACGCAGTATTTT.

There are a few counts of this clone. The V call is TRBV5-4, the J call TRBJ1-2; 7 bases line up with TRBD1. Germline V gene lookup returns CDR1 SGHNT and CDR2 YYREEE (reference sequence). The V segment lost 4 bases and the J segment 4 bases; nucleotides outside the gene matches: 10. The CDR3 sequence is 15 residues long. This chain's CDR3 is CASSPTFGQVYGYTF. DNA of the CDR3: TGTGCCAGCAGCCCAACCTTTGGACAGGTCTATGGCTACACCTTC.

This clone was counted once. The chain combines TRBV9 with TRBJ1-6; no clear D. V was shortened by 4 bases and J by 7 bases, with 15 bases between the two germline ends. Germline V gene sequence: CDR1 SGDLS, CDR2 YYNGEE. This CDR3 is built from 15 residues. CDR3 in amino acids: CASSSGLIENSPLHF. The CDR3 DNA reads as TGTGCCAGCAGCTCTGGACTGATAGAAAATTCACCCCTCCACTTT.

This clone has a handful of counts. This rearrangement joins TRBV7-2 to TRBJ2-5; 8 bases align to TRBD1. The CDR3 is made up of 14 amino acids. J lost 10 bases, V lost 2 bases, and 9 bases had no gene match. Per germline, CDR1 SGHTA and CDR2 FQGNSA. CDR3 nucleotide sequence: TGTGCCAGCAGCTTACGCACCGCACAGGGGGGCCAGTACTTC. Translated, it gives CASSLRTAQGGQYF.

This clone occurred a few times. This chain connects TRBV28 to TRBJ2-1; the match to TRBD2 covers 13 bases. V gave up 5 bases and J gave up 7 bases; unmatched junction bases: 5. Germline lookup yields CDR1 MDHEN and CDR2 SYDVKM. The CDR3 extends over 15 amino acids. The CDR3 here is CASSLRLAGGNEQFF. In nucleotides, the CDR3 is TGTGCCAGCAGTCTCCGACTAGCGGGGGGAAATGAGCAGTTCTTC.

The rearrangement joins TRBV5-1 to TRBJ2-3; 9 positions match TRBD2. Germline trimming cut 0 bases from V and 4 bases from J; bases unmatched to any gene: 3. The CDR3 spans 15 residues. The germline CDR1 and CDR2 sequences are SGHRS and YFSETQ. The CDR3 region has the DNA TGCGCCAGCAGCTTGGATGGACTAGCGTCAGATACGCAGTATTTT. As protein: CASSLDGLASDTQYF.

V and J are TRBV6-6 and TRBJ1-2, with D maybe TRBD1 (5 bases). Germline assignment: CDR1 MNHNY and CDR2 SVGAGI (reference sequence). V lost 0 bases and J 8 bases, leaving 7 bases between the germline ends. The CDR3 runs to 12 residues. CDR3 sequence reads: CASSYSGRGYTF. The CDR3 DNA is TGTGCCAGCAGTTACTCGGGGCGCGGCTACACCTTC.

The J gene is TRBJ2-7, the V gene TRBV29-1; TRBD1 agrees at 9 bases. V trimming: 2 bases; J trimming: 3 bases; junction bases outside the gene matches: 11. The CDR3 totals 16 residues. Germline-derived CDR1 and CDR2 are SQVTM and ANQGSEA. In nucleotides, the CDR3 is TGCAGCGTTGAAAATACGATAGGGACAGGGAGCTACGAGCAGTACTTC. This codes for CSVENTIGTGSYEQYF.

The rearrangement links TRBV2 to TRBJ2-5, with D maybe TRBD2 (7 bases). The CDR3 is 13 residues long. From germline, CDR1 is SNHLY and CDR2 FYNNEI. V lost 9 bases and J 7 bases, leaving 18 bases between the germline ends. Here the CDR3 reads CASFGGGDGTQYF. CDR3 in DNA: TGTGCCAGTTTTGGAGGGGGGGACGGGACCCAGTACTTC.

The genes are TRBV9 and TRBJ1-2; no clear D gene. V was shortened by 5 bases and J by 8 bases, with 16 bases between the two germline ends. The length of the CDR3 is 13 residues. Germline loops: CDR1 SGDLS, CDR2 YYNGEE. The chain's CDR3 is CASSRGEGEGYTF. For the CDR3, the DNA is TGTGCCAGCAGTCGCGGGGAGGGCGAGGGCTACACCTTC.